This T cell receptor (beta chain) originates from a study of blood T cell repertoires in COVID-19. Study overall: COVID-19 samples from acute and convalescent phases originated in the United States, Italy and Spain. T cells, B-cell-depleted T cells, or PBMCs supplied cDNA or gDNA.

Clones were read by immunoSEQ multiplex PCR, and TCRdb kept only the in-frame ones, dropping some. The top ten hold around 0.88% of the sample, which has roughly 290,000 clones, about 89% seen once. Trimming removed 4 bases from V and 8 bases from J, with 11 bases in between. This CDR3 contains 12 residues. The germline gives CDR1 SQVTM, CDR2 ANQGSEA. This clone has a single count. The sample comprised peripheral blood. This sequence was found in a man younger than 45 with acute or convalescent COVID-19. The rearrangement links TRBV29-1 to TRBJ1-4; TRBD1 might be the D (5 bases). The CDR3 nucleotides are TGCAGCGTTGGTAGGGGTCCGGAAAAACTGTTTTTT. As protein: CSVGRGPEKLFF.